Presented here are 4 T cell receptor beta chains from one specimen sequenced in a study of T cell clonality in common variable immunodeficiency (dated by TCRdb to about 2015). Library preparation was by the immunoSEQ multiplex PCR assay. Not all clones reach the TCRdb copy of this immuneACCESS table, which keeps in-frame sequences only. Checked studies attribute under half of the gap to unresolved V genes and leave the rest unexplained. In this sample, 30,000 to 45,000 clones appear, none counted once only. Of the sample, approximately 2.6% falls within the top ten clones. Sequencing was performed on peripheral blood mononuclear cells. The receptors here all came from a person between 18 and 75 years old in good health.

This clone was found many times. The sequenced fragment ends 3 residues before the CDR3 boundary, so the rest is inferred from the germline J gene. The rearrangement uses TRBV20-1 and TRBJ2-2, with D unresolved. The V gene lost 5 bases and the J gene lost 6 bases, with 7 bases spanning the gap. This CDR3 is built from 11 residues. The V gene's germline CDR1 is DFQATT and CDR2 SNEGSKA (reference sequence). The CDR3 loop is CSAAAPGELFF. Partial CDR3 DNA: TGCAGTGCTGCGGCCCCCGGGGAG.

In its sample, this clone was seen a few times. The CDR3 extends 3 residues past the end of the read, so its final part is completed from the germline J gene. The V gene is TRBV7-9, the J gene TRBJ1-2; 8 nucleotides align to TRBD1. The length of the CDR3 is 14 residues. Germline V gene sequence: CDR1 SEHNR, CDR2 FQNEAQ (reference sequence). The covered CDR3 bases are TGTGCCAGCAGCTTAGGACAGGGGAACAATGAC. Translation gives CASSLGQGNND. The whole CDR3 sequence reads CASSLGQGNNDYTF.

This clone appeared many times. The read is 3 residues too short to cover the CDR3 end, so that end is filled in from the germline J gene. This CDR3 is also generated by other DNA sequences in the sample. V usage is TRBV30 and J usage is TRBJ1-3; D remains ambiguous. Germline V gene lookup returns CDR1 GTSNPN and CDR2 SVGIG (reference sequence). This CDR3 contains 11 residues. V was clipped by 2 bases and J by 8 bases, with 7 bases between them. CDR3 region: CAWSRGDTIYF. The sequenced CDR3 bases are TGTGCCTGGAGTCGGGGTGACACC.

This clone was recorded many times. CDR3 sequence reads: CASSPQFLTGSEQYF. The DNA read from the CDR3 is TGTGCCAGCAGCCCCCAATTCCTGACGGGGAGCGAG. The chain uses TRBV11-2 and TRBJ2-7, with TRBD2 as a possible D gene (5 bases). The read ends 3 residues shy of where the CDR3 ends; the end is completed using the germline J gene. Germline V gives CDR1 SGHAT, CDR2 FQNNGV. Trimming cost V 5 bases and J 6 bases, with 20 bases left between them. The CDR3 sequence is 15 residues long.